The subject of this entry is one T cell receptor beta chain. Its antigen is unknown. This sample was included in a study of cytomegalovirus exposure and HLA in healthy donors. The PCR had 60 Vbeta and 13 Jbeta primers. In the authors' workflow: Approximately 86 million unique TCR beta chains, some 11 million shared, were counted in a later analysis. TCRdb keeps only in-frame clones here, not all; method: immunoSEQ multiplex PCR. V and J calls and clone size come straight from that table; D and trimming were deduced from the DNA. The sample data list almost 35,000 clones. Study-level results: Listed as cytomegalovirus-associated were 150 to 200 TCR beta chains. Among the CMV-associated chains, a few were confirmed in vitro as specific for CMV antigens.

This clonotype was obtained from a woman aged 35 to 49 in good health and CMV-seropositive. The sample consisted of PBMCs.

For the CDR3, the DNA is TGTGCCAGCAGTTTCGGGGGGGCCCGAACCTACGAGCAGTACTTC. Protein sequence: CASSFGGARTYEQYF. The rearrangement uses TRBV27 and TRBJ2-7; 8 bases match TRBD2. The V gene's germline CDR1 is MNHEY and CDR2 SMNVEV (reference sequence). The CDR3 is 15 residues long. The junction had 6 bases not matched to a gene; V was cut back by 3 bases and J by 2 bases.